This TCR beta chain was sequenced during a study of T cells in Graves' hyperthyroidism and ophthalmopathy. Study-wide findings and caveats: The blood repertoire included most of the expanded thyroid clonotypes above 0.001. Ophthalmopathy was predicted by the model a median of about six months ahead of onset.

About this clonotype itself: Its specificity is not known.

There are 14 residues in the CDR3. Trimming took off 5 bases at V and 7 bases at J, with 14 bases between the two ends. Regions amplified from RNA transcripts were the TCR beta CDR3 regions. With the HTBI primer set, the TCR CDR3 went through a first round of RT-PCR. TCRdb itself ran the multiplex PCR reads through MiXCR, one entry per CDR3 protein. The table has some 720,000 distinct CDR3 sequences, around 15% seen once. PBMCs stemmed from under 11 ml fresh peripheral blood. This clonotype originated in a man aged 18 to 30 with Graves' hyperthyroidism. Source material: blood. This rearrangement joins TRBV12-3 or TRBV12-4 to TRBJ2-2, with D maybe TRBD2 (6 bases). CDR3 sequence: CASSPFTSLGELFF. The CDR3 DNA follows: TGTGCCAGCAGTCCCTTTACTAGCCTCGGGGAGCTGTTTTTT.